This TCR beta chain was found in a study of T cell responses to AZD1222 COVID-19 vaccine. The overall study: Second-dose intervals near 4 or 12 weeks were combined.

Assay used: immunoSEQ multiplex PCR; TCRdb lists only in-frame clones, some missing. The sample holds more than 110,000 clones, approximately 90% seen once. There are 14 residues in the CDR3. Looked up from germline, CDR1 is SGHDN and CDR2 is FVKESK. Trimming took 1 base from V and 4 from J, leaving 10 bases between them. This clonotype was sampled from an adult in good health. The sequenced sample was peripheral blood, obtained on day 0 of AZD1222 vaccination. This chain uses TRBV14 with TRBJ2-5; tentative D call: TRBD1 (6 bases). This chain's CDR3 is CASSQGAGAETQYF. DNA of the CDR3: TGTGCCAGCAGCCAAGGGGCAGGGGCAGAGACCCAGTACTTC.